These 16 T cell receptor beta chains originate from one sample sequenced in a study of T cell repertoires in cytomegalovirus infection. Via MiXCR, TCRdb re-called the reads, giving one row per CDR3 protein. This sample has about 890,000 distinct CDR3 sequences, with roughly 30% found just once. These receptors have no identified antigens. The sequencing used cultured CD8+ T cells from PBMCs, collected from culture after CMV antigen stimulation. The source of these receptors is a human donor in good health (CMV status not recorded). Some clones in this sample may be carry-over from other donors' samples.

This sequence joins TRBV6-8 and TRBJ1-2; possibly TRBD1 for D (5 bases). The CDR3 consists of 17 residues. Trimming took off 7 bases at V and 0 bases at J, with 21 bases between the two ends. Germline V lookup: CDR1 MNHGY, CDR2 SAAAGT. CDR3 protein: CASTPSDGTDSNYGYTF. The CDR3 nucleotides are TGTGCCAGCACACCCTCGGATGGGACCGATTCTAACTATGGCTACACCTTC.

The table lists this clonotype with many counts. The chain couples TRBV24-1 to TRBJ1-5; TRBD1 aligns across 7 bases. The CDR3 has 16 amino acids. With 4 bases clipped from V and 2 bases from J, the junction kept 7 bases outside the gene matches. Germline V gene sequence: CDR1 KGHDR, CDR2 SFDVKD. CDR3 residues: CATSELQGIGNQPQHF. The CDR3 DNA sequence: TGTGCCACCAGTGAGTTACAGGGGATCGGCAATCAGCCCCAGCATTTT.

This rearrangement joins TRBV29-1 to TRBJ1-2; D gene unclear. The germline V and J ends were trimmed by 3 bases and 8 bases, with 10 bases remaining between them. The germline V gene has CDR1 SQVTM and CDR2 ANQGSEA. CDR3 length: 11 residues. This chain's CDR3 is CSVDVGMGYTF. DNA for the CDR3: TGCAGCGTTGACGTTGGAATGGGCTACACCTTC.

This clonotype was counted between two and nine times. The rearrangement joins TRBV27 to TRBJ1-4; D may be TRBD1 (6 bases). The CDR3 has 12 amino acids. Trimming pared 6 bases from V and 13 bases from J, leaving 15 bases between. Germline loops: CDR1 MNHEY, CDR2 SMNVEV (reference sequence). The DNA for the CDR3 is TGTGCCAGCAGCATAGGGGGGGGTAGACTGTTTTTT. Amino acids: CASSIGGGRLFF.

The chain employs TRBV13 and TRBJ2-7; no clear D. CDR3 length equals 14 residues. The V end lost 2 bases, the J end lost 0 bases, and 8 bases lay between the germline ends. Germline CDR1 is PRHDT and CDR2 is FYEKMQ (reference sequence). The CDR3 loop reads CASSLYRNSYEQYF. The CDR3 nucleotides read TGTGCCAGCAGCTTATACCGGAACTCCTACGAGCAGTACTTC.

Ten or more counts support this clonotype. The CDR3: CASSTRDRGHTEAFF. The DNA of the CDR3 is TGTGCCAGCAGCACACGGGACAGGGGGCACACTGAAGCTTTCTTT. This chain links TRBV7-8 with TRBJ1-1, with TRBD1 identical over 12 bases. The CDR3 runs to 15 residues. Unmatched junction bases numbered 4, after V lost 5 bases and J lost 3 bases. CDR1 and CDR2 from the germline V gene are SGHVS and FQNEAQ.

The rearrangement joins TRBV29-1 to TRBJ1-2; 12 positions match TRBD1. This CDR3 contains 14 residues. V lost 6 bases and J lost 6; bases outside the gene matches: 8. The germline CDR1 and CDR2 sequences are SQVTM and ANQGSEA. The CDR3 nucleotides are TGCAGCGTGGCGGGGACAGGGGGCGCGGATGGCTACACCTTC. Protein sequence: CSVAGTGGADGYTF.

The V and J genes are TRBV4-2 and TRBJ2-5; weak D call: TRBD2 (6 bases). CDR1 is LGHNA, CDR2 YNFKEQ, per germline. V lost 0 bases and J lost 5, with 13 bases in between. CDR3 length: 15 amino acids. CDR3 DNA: TGTGCCAGCAGCCAAGATACGGGGGTGGTTGAGACCCAGTACTTC. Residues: CASSQDTGVVETQYF.

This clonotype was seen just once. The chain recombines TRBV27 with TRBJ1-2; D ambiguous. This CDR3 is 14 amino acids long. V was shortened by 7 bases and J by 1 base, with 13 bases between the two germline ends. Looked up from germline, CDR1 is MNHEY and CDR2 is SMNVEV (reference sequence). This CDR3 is CASTPYWGNYGYTF. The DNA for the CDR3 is TGTGCCAGCACCCCGTATTGGGGTAACTATGGCTACACCTTC.

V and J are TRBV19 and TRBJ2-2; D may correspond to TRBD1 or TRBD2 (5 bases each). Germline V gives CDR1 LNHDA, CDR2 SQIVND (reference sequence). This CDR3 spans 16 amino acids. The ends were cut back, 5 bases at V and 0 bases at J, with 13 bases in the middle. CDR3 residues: CASSPQGDSNTGELFF. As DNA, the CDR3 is TGTGCCAGTAGTCCCCAGGGAGATTCGAACACCGGGGAGCTGTTTTTT.

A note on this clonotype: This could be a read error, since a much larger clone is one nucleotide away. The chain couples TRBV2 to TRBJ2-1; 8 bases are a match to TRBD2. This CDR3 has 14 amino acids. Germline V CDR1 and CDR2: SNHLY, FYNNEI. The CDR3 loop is CVSHAAGGPDEQFF. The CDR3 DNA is TGTGTCAGCCACGCGGCGGGGGGCCCCGATGAGCAGTTCTTC.

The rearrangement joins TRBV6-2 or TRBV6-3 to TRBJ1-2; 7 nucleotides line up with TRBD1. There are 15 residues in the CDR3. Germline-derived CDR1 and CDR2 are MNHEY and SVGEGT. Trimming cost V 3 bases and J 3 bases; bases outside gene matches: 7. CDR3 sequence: CASSYLTGNDYGYTF. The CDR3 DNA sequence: TGTGCCAGCAGTTATTTGACAGGGAACGACTATGGCTACACCTTC.

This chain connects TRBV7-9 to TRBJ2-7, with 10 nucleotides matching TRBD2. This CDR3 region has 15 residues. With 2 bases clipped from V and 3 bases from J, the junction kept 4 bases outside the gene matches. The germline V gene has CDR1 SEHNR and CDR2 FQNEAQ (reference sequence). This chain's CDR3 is CASSLTSGEFYEQYV. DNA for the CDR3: TGTGCCAGCAGCTTAACTAGCGGGGAGTTCTACGAGCAGTACGTC.

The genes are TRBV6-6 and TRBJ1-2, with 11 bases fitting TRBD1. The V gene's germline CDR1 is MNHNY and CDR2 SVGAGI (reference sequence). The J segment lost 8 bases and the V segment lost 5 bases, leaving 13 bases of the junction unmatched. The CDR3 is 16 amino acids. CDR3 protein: CASSPGTGGQGWGYTF. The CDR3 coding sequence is TGTGCCAGCAGTCCCGGGACAGGGGGGCAGGGGTGGGGCTACACCTTC.

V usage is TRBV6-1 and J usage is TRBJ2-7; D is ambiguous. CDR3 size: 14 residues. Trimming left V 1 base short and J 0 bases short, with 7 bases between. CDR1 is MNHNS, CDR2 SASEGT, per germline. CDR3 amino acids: CASSEGSVSYEQYV. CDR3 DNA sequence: TGTGCCAGCAGTGAAGGGTCAGTCTCCTACGAGCAGTACGTC.

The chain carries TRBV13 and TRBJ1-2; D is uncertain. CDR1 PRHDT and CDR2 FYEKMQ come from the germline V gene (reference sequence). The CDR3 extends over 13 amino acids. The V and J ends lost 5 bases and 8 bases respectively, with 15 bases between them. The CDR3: CASSPRAVKGYTF. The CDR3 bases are TGTGCCAGCAGCCCGAGGGCCGTCAAGGGCTACACCTTC.